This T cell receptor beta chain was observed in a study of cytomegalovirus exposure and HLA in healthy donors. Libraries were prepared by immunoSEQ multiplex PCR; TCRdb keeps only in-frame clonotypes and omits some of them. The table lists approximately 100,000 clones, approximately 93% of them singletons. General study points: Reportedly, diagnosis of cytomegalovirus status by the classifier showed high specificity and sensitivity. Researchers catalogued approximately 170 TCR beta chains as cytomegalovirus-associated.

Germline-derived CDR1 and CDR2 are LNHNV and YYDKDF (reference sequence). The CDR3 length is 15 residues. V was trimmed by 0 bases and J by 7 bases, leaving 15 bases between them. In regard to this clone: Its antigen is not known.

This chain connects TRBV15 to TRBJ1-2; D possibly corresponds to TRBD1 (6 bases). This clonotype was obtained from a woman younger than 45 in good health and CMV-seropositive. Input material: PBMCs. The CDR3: CATSRDQGHRGGYTF. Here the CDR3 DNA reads TGTGCCACCAGCAGAGATCAGGGACATCGTGGTGGCTACACCTTC.